Presented here are 9 T cell receptor beta chains from one specimen sequenced in a study of blood T cells in healthy people across ages. A second about 6 to 12 cycle PCR used barcoded and J-beta primers. TCRdb called the 5' RACE reads again in MiXCR, with one record for every CDR3 protein. Altogether about 1,400,000 distinct CDR3 sequences are present, 45% to 70% being singletons, with the ten largest covering 5.5% to 8%. The sample was blood. All receptors derive from a man aged 18 to 29 in good health.

The chain employs TRBV18 and TRBJ2-7, with TRBD1 identical over 7 bases. The J call may not be correct, given that the DNA end is closer to TRBJ2-5. In germline, CDR1 is KGHSH, CDR2 LQKENI. The CDR3 is 16 amino acids. The CDR3 reads CASSPRDSGRIETQYF. CDR3 nucleotides: TGTGCCAGCTCACCACGGGACAGTGGTAGGATTGAGACCCAGTACTTC.

This sequence joins TRBV4-1 and TRBJ2-6; D remains ambiguous. In germline, CDR1 is MGHRA, CDR2 YSYEKL. The length of the CDR3 is 14 residues. Trimming stripped 6 bases from V and 0 bases from J, with 6 bases between. The CDR3 bases are TGCGCCAGCAGGGAACCCTCTGGGGCCAACGTCCTGACTTTC. Translating it yields CASREPSGANVLTF.

This rearrangement joins TRBV6-2 or TRBV6-3 to TRBJ2-5; D uncertain. The J call may be wrong; the DNA end is better matched by TRBJ2-7. Per the germline V gene, CDR1 is MNHEY and CDR2 is SVGEGT. The CDR3 spans 12 residues. Here the CDR3 reads CASSYGRCEQYF. For the CDR3, the DNA is TGTGCCAGCAGTTATGGGCGCTGCGAGCAGTACTTC.

The rearrangement links TRBV15 to TRBJ2-7; TRBD2 might be the D (5 bases). The CDR3 runs 15 residues. V lost 0 bases and J 4 bases, leaving 13 bases between the germline ends. Germline V gives CDR1 LNHNV, CDR2 YYDKDF (reference sequence). CDR3 sequence (DNA): TGTGCCACCAGCAGAGAAACGCTAGCATGGTACGAGCAGTACTTC. Translation gives CATSRETLAWYEQYF.

The chain links TRBV15 to TRBJ2-3, with 7 nucleotides matching TRBD2. Trimming cost V 0 bases and J 2 bases; bases outside gene matches: 8. CDR3 size: 17 residues. Germline V gene sequence: CDR1 LNHNV, CDR2 YYDKDF (reference sequence). CDR3 DNA sequence: TGTGCCACCAGCAGAGATCAGGCTAGCGGCCTCACAGATACGCAGTATTTT. Residues: CATSRDQASGLTDTQYF. The full variable domain, completed using reference TRBV15 and TRBJ2-3, is DAMVIQNPRYQVTQFGKPVTLSCSQTLNHNVMYWYQQKSSQAPKLLFHYYDKDFNNEADTPDNFQSRRPNTSFCFLDIRSPGLGDTAMYLCATSRDQASGLTDTQYFGPGTRLTVL.

The table lists this clonotype with a few counts. This chain connects TRBV4-2 to TRBJ2-3, with D tentatively TRBD1 or TRBD2 (5 bases each). V dropped 0 bases and J dropped 6 bases, with 10 bases sitting between them. The CDR3 loop spans 14 amino acids. CDR1 and CDR2 from the germline V gene are LGHNA and YNFKEQ. The CDR3 is CASSQDIREDTQYF. DNA for the CDR3: TGTGCCAGCAGCCAAGACATCAGGGAGGATACGCAGTATTTT.

The V and J genes are TRBV10-3 and TRBJ1-6, with a tentative D call TRBD1 (5 bases). V gave up 3 bases and J gave up 7 bases, with 13 bases separating them. The CDR3 runs to 15 residues. The germline gives CDR1 ENHRY, CDR2 SYGVKD. The CDR3 DNA follows: TGTGCCATCAGTGACGGCCACGGGGCGAATTCACCCCTCCACTTT. Translation gives CAISDGHGANSPLHF.

CDR3 region: CASSLGGRLAGVVAQFF. Here the CDR3 DNA reads TGCGCCAGCAGCTTGGGGGGGCGCCTAGCGGGAGTGGTGGCGCAGTTCTTC. The chain links TRBV5-1 to TRBJ2-1, with 10 bases that match TRBD2. This CDR3 region has 17 residues. Trimming cost V 0 bases and J 12 bases; bases outside gene matches: 15. Germline loops: CDR1 SGHRS, CDR2 YFSETQ.

The rearrangement uses TRBV14 and TRBJ2-1; possibly TRBD1 for D (5 bases). Trimming pared 8 bases from V and 4 bases from J, leaving 15 bases between. Germline-derived CDR1 and CDR2 are SGHDN and FVKESK. The length of the CDR3 is 14 residues. CDR3 residues: CASSWAGIYNEQFF. DNA for the CDR3: TGTGCCAGCTCTTGGGCAGGGATATACAATGAGCAGTTCTTC.